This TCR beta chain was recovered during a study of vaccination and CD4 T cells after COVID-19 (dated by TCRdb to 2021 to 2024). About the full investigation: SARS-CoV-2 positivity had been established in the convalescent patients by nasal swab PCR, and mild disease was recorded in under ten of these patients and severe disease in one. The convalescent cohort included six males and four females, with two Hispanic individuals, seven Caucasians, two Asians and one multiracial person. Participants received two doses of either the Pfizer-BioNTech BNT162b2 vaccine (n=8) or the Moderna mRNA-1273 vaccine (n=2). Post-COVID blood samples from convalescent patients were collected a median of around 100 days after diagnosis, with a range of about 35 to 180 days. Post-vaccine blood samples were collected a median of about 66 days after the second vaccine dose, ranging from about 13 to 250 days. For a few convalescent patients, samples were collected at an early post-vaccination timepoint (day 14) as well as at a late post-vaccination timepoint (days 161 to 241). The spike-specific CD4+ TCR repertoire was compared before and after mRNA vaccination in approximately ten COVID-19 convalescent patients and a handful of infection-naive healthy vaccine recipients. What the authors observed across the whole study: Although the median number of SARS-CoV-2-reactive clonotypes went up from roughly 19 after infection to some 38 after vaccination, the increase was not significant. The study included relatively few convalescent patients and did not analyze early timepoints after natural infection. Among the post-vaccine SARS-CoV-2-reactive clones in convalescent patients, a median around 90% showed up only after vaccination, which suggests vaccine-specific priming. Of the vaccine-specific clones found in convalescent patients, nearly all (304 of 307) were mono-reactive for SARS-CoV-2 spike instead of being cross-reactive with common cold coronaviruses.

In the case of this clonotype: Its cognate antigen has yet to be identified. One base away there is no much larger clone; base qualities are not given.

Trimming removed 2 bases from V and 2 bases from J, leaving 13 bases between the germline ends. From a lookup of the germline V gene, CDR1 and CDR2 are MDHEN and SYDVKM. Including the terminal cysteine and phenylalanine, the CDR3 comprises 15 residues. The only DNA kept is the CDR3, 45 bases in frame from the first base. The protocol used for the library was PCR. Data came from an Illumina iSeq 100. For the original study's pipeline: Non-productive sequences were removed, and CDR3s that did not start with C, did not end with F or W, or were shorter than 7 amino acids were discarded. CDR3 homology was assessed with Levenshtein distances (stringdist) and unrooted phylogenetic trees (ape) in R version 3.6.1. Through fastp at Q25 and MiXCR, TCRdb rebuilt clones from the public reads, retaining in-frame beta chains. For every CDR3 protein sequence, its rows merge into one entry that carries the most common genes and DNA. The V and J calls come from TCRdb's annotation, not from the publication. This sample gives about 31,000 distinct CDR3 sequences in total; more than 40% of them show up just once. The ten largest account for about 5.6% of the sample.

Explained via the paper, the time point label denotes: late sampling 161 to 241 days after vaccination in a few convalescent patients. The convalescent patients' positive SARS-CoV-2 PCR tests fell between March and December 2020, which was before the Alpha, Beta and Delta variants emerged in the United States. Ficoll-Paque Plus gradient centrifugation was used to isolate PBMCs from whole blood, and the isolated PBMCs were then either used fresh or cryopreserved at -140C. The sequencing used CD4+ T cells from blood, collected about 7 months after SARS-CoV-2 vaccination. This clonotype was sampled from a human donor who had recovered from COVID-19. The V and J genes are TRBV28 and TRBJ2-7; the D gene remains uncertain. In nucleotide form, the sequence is TGTGCCAGCAGTTTACAACTGGGCAGAACCTACGAGCAGTACTTC. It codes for CASSLQLGRTYEQYF.